Presented here are 10 T cell receptor beta chains from one specimen sequenced in a study of blood T cell repertoires in COVID-19. Sequencing used immunoSEQ multiplex PCR; TCRdb keeps in-frame clones, though not all of them. The table records approximately 400,000 clones, about 87% of them present only once. The sample taken for sequencing was PBMCs or T cells enriched from blood (not recorded which). The receptor set was obtained from a young man who had recovered from COVID-19.

The V gene is TRBV4-3, the J gene TRBJ1-1; 7 positions agree with TRBD1. Losses at the gene ends were 4 bases for V and 10 bases for J; bases not matched to a gene: 9. The germline CDR1 and CDR2 sequences are LGHNA and YSLEER. This CDR3 region has 13 residues. CDR3 DNA sequence: TGCGCCAGCAGCCCCGATCAACAGGGGCGAGCTTTCTTT. Its translation: CASSPDQQGRAFF.

This chain connects TRBV4-1 to TRBJ2-1; D is unclear. Trimming shortened V by 0 bases and J by 7 bases, and 16 bases separated the two germline ends. In germline, CDR1 is MGHRA, CDR2 YSYEKL. The CDR3 contains 16 residues. CDR3 bases: TGCGCCAGCAGCCAAGAAACGGAACCGAGGTGGAATGAGCAGTTCTTC. It is translated as CASSQETEPRWNEQFF.

The J gene is TRBJ2-3, the V gene TRBV11-2; 9 bases align to TRBD2. Germline assignment: CDR1 SGHAT and CDR2 FQNNGV. The junction had 8 bases not matched to a gene; V was cut back by 5 bases and J by 5 bases. The CDR3 loop spans 15 amino acids. The CDR3 DNA is TGTGCCAGCAGCACGACTAGCGGACGGGGAGATACGCAGTATTTT. Residues: CASSTTSGRGDTQYF.

V is TRBV6-5 and J is TRBJ1-1; D gene uncertain. The CDR3 consists of 15 residues. The V end lost 7 bases, the J end lost 2 bases, and 17 bases lay between the germline ends. The germline V gene encodes CDR1 MNHEY and CDR2 SVGAGI. CDR3 region: CASTPRRQINTEAFF. The CDR3 nucleotides read TGTGCCAGCACCCCACGGAGGCAGATTAACACTGAAGCTTTCTTT.

The chain joins TRBV12-5 to TRBJ1-1; D gene unclear. The CDR3 length is 14 residues. The V gene lost 3 bases and the J gene lost 0 bases, with 8 bases spanning the gap. From germline, CDR1 is LGHNT and CDR2 FRNRAP. The CDR3 nucleotides are TGTGCTAGTGGTTTAGTGAACATGAACACTGAAGCTTTCTTT. Translated: CASGLVNMNTEAFF.

The CDR3, as DNA: TGTGCCAGCAGCTCCCGGGACTCTTTCAATGAGCAGTTCTTC. This encodes CASSSRDSFNEQFF. This chain links TRBV7-9 with TRBJ2-1; maybe TRBD2 (6 bases). Trimming took off 4 bases at V and 6 bases at J, with 13 bases between the two ends. Germline V gene lookup returns CDR1 SEHNR and CDR2 FQNEAQ (reference sequence). CDR3 length equals 14 residues.

The V and J genes are TRBV4-1 and TRBJ1-2; 7 bases map to TRBD1. The CDR3 consists of 14 residues. From germline, CDR1 is MGHRA and CDR2 YSYEKL. The junction had 7 bases not matched to a gene; V was cut back by 4 bases and J by 5 bases. The CDR3 DNA follows: TGCGCCAGCAGCCCCAATACAGGGGTGTATGGCTACACCTTC. Translated, it gives CASSPNTGVYGYTF.

In nucleotides, the CDR3 is TGCGCCAGCAGCCAAGATGGGCATGGCGGGGGTAATAATTCACCCCTCCACTTT. It yields the protein CASSQDGHGGGNNSPLHF. The chain is built from TRBV4-1 and TRBJ1-6; possible D gene TRBD1, 5 bases. Germline V gene data show CDR1 as MGHRA and CDR2 as YSYEKL. The CDR3 is 18 residues long. With 0 bases removed from V and 5 bases from J, the gap between germline ends came to 17 bases.

Here the CDR3 reads CASRRLAGGGTDTQYF. CDR3 coding DNA: TGTGCCAGCAGGAGACTAGCGGGGGGCGGCACAGATACGCAGTATTTT. This rearrangement joins TRBV27 to TRBJ2-3, with TRBD2 identical over 13 bases. J was trimmed by 1 base and V by 6 bases; bases with no gene match: 4. Germline assignment: CDR1 MNHEY and CDR2 SMNVEV (reference sequence). The CDR3 runs 16 residues.

The rearrangement links TRBV5-4 to TRBJ2-7; D remains ambiguous. The V gene lost 0 bases and the J gene lost 0 bases, with 10 bases spanning the gap. This CDR3 is 15 amino acids long. CDR1 SGHNT and CDR2 YYREEE come from the germline V gene (reference sequence). This CDR3 is CASSLVGANSYEQYF. In DNA, the CDR3 is TGTGCCAGCAGCTTGGTTGGAGCGAACTCCTACGAGCAGTACTTC. Together with reference TRBV5-4 and TRBJ2-7, the CDR3 gives the full variable domain: ETGVTQSPTHLIKTRGQQVTLRCSSQSGHNTVSWYQQALGQGPQFIFQYYREEENGRGNFPPRFSGLQFPNYSSELNVNALELDDSALYLCASSLVGANSYEQYFGPGTRLTVT.